This T cell receptor beta chain is drawn from a study of cytomegalovirus exposure and HLA in healthy donors. Germline assignment: CDR1 ENHRY and CDR2 SYGVKD. The CDR3 runs 16 residues. Trimming shortened V by 2 bases and J by 0 bases, and 13 bases separated the two germline ends. This PCR relied on a set of 60 Vbeta primers and 13 Jbeta primers. The assay was immunoSEQ multiplex PCR, and TCRdb's table has in-frame clones only and misses some. The sample carries approximately 100,000 clones, 76% recorded once. This TCR was sampled from a woman in her 50s in good health and CMV-seropositive. V gene TRBV10-3 combines with J gene TRBJ1-1, with D hard to call. Sequencing was carried out using PBMCs. Written as DNA, the CDR3 is TGTGCCATCAGTGAGGTCCGGACTTACCTGAACACTGAAGCTTTCTTT. It is translated as CAISEVRTYLNTEAFF.